This T cell receptor (beta chain) was obtained from a study of spatial heterogeneity in lung cancer. Study-level information: Alpha-chain sequences were consistently detected less often than beta-chain sequences.

The CDR3 contains 11 residues. V was clipped by 3 bases and J by 4 bases, with 2 bases between them. This clonotype came up many times. Every individual TCR cDNA molecule carried its own unique molecular identifier, which allowed correction of PCR and sequencing errors. TCRdb fed the 5' RACE reads into MiXCR, producing one record per CDR3 protein. The data hold around 60,000 distinct CDR3 sequences, with about 8% observed a single time. Time point described: sample taken at primary tumor resection. Whole RNA obtained from tumor, nontumor lung or frozen PBMC underwent sequencing without sorting. The receptor was isolated from a female donor with early-stage non-small cell lung cancer. The rearrangement joins TRBV12-3 or TRBV12-4 to TRBJ2-3; unclear D gene. The material was PBMCs, obtained at surgery. CDR3: CASSFADTQYF. The CDR3 coding sequence is TGTGCCAGCAGTTTTGCAGATACGCAGTATTTT.